This T cell receptor (beta chain) was sequenced during a study of blood T cell repertoires in COVID-19. About the study: Samples taken during acute and convalescent COVID-19 were collected in the United States, Italy and Spain. PBMCs, B-cell-depleted T cells, or T cells provided the cDNA or gDNA that made up the material.

Profiled with immunoSEQ multiplex PCR; TCRdb holds only in-frame clones, not every one. The table records around 150,000 clones, 84% of them present only once. The CDR3 is 13 residues long. Trimming shortened V by 5 bases and J by 3 bases, and 11 bases separated the two germline ends. The germline CDR1 and CDR2 sequences are LNHNV and YYDKDF (reference sequence). The Seattle patients joined while their infection was active and were tracked longitudinally afterward. The TCR comes from a man under 40 with COVID-19, enrolled during active disease. Sequencing used peripheral blood. The chain uses TRBV15 and TRBJ2-7; possibly TRBD1 for D (5 bases). CDR3: CATSPGQGYEQYF. CDR3 sequence (DNA): TGTGCCACCAGCCCGGGCCAGGGCTACGAGCAGTACTTC.